The clone carrying this T cell receptor (beta chain) was counted a few times. Its antigen is undetermined. The junction had 4 bases not matched to a gene; V was cut back by 0 bases and J by 8 bases. The CDR3 contains 15 residues. CDR1 LGHNA and CDR2 YNFKEQ come from the germline V gene. This sample was included in a study of beta chain features in type 1 diabetes. The wider study: Age, gender and cell yields were alike across patients and healthy donors.

General study points: Shorter TCRB CDR3s, moderately but significantly so, were found in Type 1 diabetes patients in all four CD4+ subsets. The similarity of naive, central memory and Treg TCRB repertoires appeared greater among patients than among healthy donors.

Donors underwent one heparinised blood draw, around 120 mL on average. Sort purity for all populations was recorded as exceeding 98%. The isolated RNA, all of it, was reverse transcribed, so expressed TCRB transcripts were what got sequenced. Measured with immunoSEQ multiplex PCR; TCRdb has only the in-frame clones, and not every one. The sample consists of about 230,000 clones, roughly 17% of them appearing once. The rearrangement joins TRBV4-2 to TRBJ2-6, with 7 bases matching TRBD2. The clonotype was recovered from a young man with type 1 diabetes. The sample taken for sequencing was naive CD4+ T cells from blood. CDR3 sequence reads: CASSQDWEGSNVLTF. The CDR3, as DNA: TGTGCCAGCAGCCAAGATTGGGAGGGGTCCAACGTCCTGACTTTC.